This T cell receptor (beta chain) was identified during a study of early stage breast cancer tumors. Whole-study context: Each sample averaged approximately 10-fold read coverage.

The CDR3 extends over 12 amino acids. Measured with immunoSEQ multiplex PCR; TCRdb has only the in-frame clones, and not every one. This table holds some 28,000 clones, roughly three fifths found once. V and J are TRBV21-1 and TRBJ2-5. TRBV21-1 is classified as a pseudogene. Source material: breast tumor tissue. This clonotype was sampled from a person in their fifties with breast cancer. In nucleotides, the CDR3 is TGTGCCAGCAACAAATGGGAAGAGACCCAGTACTTC. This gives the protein CASNKWEETQYF.